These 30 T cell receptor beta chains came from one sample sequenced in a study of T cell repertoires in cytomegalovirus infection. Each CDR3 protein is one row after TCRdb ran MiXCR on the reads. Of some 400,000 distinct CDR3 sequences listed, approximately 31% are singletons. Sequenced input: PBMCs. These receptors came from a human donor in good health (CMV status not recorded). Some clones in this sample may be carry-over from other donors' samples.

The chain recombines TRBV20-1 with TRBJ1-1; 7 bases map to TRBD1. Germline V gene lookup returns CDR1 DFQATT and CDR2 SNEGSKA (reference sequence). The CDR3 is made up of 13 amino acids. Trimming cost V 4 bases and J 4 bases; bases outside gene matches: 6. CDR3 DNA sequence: TGCAGTGCTACCCCCGGACAGGCCACTGAAGCTTTCTTT. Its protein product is CSATPGQATEAFF.

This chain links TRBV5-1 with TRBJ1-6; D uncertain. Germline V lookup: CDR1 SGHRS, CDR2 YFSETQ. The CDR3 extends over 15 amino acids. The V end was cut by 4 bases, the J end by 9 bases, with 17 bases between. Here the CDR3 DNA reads TGCGCCAGCAGCGCCCTACAGCCTCCCCGTTCACCCCTCCACTTT. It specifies CASSALQPPRSPLHF. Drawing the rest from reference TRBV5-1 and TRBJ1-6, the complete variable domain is KAGVTQTPRYLIKTRGQQVTLSCSPISGHRSVSWYQQTPGQGLQFLFEYFSETQRNKGNFPGRFSGRQFSNSRSEMNVSTLELGDSALYLCASSALQPPRSPLHFGNGTRLTVT.

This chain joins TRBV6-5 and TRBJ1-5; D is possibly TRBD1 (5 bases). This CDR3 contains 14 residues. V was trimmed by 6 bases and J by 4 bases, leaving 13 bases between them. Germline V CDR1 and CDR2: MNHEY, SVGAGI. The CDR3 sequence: CASRFRRGNQPQHF. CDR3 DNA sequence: TGTGCCAGCAGATTTCGGAGGGGAAATCAGCCCCAGCATTTT.

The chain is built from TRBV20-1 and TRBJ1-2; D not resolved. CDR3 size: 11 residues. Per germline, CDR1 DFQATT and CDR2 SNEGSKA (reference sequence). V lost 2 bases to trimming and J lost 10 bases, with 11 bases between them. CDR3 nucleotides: TGCAGTGCTAGAATGAGTACTTACTACACCTTC. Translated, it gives CSARMSTYYTF.

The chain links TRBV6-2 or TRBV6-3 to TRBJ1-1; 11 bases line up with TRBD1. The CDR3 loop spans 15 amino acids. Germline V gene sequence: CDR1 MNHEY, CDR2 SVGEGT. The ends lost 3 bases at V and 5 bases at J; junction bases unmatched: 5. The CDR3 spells CASSYRGQGGTEAFF. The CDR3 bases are TGTGCCAGCAGTTATCGGGGACAGGGGGGAACTGAAGCTTTCTTT.

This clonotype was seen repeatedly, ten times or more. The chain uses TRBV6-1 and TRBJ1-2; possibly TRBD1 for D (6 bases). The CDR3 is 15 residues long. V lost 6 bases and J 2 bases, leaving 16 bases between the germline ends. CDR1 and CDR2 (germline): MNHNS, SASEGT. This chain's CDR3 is CASRGGTGINYGYTF. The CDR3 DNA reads TGTGCCAGCAGGGGCGGAACAGGGATCAACTATGGCTACACCTTC.

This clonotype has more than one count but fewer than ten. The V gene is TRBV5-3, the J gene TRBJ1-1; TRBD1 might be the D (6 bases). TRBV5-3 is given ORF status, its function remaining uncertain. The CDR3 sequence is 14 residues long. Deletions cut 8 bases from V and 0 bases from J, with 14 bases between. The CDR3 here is CASTQTGMNTEAFF. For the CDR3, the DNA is TGTGCCAGCACGCAGACAGGAATGAACACTGAAGCTTTCTTT.

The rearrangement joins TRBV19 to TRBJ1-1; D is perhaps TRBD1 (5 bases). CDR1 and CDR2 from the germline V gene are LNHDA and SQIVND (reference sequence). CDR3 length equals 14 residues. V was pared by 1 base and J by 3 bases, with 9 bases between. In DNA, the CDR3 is TGTGCCAGTAGTATAGTCCCGGGGGACACTGAAGCTTTCTTT. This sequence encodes CASSIVPGDTEAFF.

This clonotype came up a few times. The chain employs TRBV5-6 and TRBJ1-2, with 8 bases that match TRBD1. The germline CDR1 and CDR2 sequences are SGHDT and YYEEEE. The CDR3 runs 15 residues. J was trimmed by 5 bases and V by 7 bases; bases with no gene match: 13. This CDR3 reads CASGRNLGQGYGYTF. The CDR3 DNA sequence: TGTGCCAGCGGACGTAACCTTGGACAGGGTTATGGCTACACCTTC.

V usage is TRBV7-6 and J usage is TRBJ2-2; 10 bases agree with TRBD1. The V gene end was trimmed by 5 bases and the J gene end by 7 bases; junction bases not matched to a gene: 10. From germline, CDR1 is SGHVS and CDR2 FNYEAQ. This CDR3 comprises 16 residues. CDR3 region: CASSLITGTGVGELFF. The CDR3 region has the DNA TGTGCCAGCAGCCTCATAACCGGGACAGGGGTCGGGGAGCTGTTTTTT.

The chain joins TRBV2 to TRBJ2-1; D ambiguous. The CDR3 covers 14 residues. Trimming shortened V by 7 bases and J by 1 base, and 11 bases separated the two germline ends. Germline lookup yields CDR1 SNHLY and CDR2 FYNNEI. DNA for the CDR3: TGTGCCAGCATTGACACCGCTTCCTACAATGAGCAGTTCTTC. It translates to CASIDTASYNEQFF.

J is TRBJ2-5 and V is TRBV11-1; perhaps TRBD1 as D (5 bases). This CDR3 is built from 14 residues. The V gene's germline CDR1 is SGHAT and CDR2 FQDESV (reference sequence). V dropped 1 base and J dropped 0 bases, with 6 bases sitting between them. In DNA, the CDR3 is TGTGCCAGCAGCTTAGTAGGGGACCAAGAGACCCAGTACTTC. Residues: CASSLVGDQETQYF.

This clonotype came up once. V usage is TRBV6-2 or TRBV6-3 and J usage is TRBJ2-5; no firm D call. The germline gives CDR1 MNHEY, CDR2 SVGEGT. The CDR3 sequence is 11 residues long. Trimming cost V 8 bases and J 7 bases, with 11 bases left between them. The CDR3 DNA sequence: TGTGCCAGCTGGGATCCTGTGACCCAGTACTTC. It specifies CASWDPVTQYF.

DNA of the CDR3: TGTGCCAGCAGTTTATTCGGACAGAACTATGGCTACACCTTC. The encoded protein is CASSLFGQNYGYTF. V usage is TRBV27 and J usage is TRBJ1-2; D is perhaps TRBD1 (6 bases). The V end was cut by 1 base, the J end by 2 bases, with 8 bases between. Germline V lookup: CDR1 MNHEY, CDR2 SMNVEV (reference sequence). CDR3 length equals 14 residues.

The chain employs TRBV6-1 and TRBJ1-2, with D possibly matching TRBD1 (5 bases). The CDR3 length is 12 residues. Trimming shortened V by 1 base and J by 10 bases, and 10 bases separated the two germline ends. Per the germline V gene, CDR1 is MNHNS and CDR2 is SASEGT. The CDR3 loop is CASSEVWGVYTF. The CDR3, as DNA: TGTGCCAGCAGTGAAGTTTGGGGGGTCTACACCTTC.

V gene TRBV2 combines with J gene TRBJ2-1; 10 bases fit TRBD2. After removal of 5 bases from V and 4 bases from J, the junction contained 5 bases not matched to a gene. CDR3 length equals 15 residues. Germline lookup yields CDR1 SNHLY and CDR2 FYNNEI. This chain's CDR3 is CASSKRGGLYNEQFF. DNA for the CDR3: TGTGCCAGCAGTAAGCGGGGGGGCCTTTACAATGAGCAGTTCTTC.

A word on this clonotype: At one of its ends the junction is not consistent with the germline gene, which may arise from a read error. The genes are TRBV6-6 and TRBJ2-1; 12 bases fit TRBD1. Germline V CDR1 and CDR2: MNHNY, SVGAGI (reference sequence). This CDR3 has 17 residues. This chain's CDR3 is CSSSYSVPGQGANEQFF. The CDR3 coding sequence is TGTTCCAGCAGTTACTCTGTCCCGGGACAGGGGGCAAATGAGCAGTTCTTC.

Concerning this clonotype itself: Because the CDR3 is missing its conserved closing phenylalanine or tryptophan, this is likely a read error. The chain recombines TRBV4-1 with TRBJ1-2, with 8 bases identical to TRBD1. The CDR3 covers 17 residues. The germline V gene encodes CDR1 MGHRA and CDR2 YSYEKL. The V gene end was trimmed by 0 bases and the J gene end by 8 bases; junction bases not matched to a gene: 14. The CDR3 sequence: CASSQDWGAPGGEGYTL. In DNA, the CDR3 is TGCGCCAGCAGCCAAGATTGGGGGGCTCCAGGGGGCGAAGGCTACACCTTA.

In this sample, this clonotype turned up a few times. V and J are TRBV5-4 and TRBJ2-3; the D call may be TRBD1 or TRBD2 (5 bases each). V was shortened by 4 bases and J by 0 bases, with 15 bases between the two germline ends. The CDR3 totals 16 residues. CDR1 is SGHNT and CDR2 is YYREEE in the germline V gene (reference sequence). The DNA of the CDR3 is TGTGCCAGCAGCCCCTTGGGGGTCGGGAGCACAGATACGCAGTATTTT. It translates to CASSPLGVGSTDTQYF.

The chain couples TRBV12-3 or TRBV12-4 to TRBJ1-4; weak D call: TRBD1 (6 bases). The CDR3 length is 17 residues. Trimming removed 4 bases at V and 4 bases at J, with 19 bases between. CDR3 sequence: CASSSTVGGHGNEKLFF. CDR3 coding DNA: TGTGCCAGCAGTTCGACCGTTGGGGGGCATGGTAATGAAAAACTGTTTTTT.

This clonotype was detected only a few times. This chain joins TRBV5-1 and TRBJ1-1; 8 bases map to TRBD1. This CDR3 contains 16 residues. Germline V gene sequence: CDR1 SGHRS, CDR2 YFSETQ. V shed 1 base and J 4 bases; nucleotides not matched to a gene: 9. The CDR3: CASSLKVGQGSTEAFF. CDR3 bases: TGCGCCAGCAGCTTGAAAGTAGGACAGGGTTCCACTGAAGCTTTCTTT.

The DNA for the CDR3 is TGTGCCAGCAGCCCACAGGGTTTACGGGAAAAACTGTTTTTT. Protein: CASSPQGLREKLFF. This rearrangement joins TRBV7-9 to TRBJ1-4; D possibly corresponds to TRBD1 (6 bases). Germline loops: CDR1 SEHNR, CDR2 FQNEAQ (reference sequence). This CDR3 is built from 14 residues. Trimming removed 5 bases at V and 8 bases at J, with 15 bases between.

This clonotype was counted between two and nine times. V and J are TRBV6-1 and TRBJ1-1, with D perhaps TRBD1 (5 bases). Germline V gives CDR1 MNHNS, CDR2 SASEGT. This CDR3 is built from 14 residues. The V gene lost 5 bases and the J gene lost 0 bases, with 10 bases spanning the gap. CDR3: CASSTDRLNTEAFF. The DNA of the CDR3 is TGTGCCAGCAGTACAGACAGACTGAACACTGAAGCTTTCTTT.

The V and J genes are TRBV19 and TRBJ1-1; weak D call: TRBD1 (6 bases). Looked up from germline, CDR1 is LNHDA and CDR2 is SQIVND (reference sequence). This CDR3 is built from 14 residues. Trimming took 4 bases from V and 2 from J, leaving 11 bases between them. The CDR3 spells CASSSWTANTEAFF. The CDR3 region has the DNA TGTGCCAGTAGTAGCTGGACAGCTAACACTGAAGCTTTCTTT.

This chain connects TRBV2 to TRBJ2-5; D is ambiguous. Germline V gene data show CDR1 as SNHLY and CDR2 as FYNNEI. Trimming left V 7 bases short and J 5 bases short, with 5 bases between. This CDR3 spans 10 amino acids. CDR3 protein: CASKDETQYF. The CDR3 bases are TGTGCCAGCAAGGACGAGACCCAGTACTTC. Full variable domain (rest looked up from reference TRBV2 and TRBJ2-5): EPEVTQTPSHQVTQMGQEVILRCVPISNHLYFYWYRQILGQKVEFLVSFYNNEISEKSEIFDDQFSVERPDGSNFTLKIRSTKLEDSAMYFCASKDETQYFGPGTRLLVL.

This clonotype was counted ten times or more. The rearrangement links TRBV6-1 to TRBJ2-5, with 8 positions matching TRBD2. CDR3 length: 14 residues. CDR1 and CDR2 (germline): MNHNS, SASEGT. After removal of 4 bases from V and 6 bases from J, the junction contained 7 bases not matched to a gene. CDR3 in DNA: TGTGCCAGCAGTGCTGCGGGGGGCACTCAGACCCAGTACTTC. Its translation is CASSAAGGTQTQYF.

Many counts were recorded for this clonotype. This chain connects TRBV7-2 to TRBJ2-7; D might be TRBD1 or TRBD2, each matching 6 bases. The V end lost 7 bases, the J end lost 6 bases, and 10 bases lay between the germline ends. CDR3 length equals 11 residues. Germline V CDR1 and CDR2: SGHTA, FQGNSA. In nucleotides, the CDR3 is TGTGCCAGCATGAGGGGGGCCGAGCAGTACTTC. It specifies CASMRGAEQYF.

The CDR3 DNA follows: TGCAGTGCTAGAGATTCGGAGGGTAGTAGTTCACCCCTCCACTTT. As protein: CSARDSEGSSSPLHF. J is TRBJ1-6 and V is TRBV20-1; D gene uncertain. V gave up 0 bases and J gave up 9 bases, with 15 bases separating them. The germline gives CDR1 DFQATT, CDR2 SNEGSKA (reference sequence). This CDR3 is built from 15 residues.

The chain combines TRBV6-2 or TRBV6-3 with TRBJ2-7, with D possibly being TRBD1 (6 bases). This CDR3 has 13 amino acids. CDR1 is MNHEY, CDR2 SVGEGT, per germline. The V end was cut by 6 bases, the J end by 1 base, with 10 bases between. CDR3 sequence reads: CASRIQGSYEQYF. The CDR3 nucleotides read TGTGCCAGCAGGATTCAGGGGTCCTACGAGCAGTACTTC.

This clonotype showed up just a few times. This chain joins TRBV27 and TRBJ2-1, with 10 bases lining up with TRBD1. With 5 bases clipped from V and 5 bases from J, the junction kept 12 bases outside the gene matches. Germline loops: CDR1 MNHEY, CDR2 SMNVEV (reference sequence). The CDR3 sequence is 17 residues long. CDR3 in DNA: TGTGCCAGCAGTCTCTGGTCCGGGACAGGGGTCAACAATGAGCAGTTCTTC. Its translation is CASSLWSGTGVNNEQFF.